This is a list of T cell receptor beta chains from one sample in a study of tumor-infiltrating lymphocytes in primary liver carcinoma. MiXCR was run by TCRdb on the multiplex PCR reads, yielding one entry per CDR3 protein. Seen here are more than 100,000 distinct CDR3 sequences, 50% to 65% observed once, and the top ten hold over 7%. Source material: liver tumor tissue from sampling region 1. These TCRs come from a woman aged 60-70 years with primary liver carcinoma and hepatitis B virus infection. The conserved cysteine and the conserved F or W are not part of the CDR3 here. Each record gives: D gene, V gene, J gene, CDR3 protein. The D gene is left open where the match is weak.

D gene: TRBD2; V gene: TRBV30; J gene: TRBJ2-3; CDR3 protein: AWSALLTSDTDTQY
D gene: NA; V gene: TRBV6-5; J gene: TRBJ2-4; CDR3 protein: ASSSRGQTSAKNIQY
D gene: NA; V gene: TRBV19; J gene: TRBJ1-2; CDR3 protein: ATRRPEVYGYT
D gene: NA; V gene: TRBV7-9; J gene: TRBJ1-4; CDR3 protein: ASRQNQGNEKLF
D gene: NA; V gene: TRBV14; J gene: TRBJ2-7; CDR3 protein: ASSQSYYEQY
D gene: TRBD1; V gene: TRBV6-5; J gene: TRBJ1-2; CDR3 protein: ASSYQGGDRGGYT
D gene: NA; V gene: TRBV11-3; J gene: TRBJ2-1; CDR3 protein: ASSHDREDEQF
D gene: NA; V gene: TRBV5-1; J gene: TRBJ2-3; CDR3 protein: ASSLGIRGDTQY
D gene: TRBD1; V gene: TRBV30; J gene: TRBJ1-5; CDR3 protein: AWSYTGANQPQH
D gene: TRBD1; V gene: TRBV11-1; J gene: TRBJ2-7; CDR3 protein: ASSLGQADSCEQY
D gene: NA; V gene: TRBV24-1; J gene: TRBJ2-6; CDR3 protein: ATSDSGVSVGANVLT
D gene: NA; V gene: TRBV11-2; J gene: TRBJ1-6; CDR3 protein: ASSLDPGANSPLQ
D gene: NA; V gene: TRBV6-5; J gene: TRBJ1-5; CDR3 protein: ASSSREGNQAQH
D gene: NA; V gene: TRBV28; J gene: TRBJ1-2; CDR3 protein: ASSLELGKMGYT
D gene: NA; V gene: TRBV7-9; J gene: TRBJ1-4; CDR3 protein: ANSRPGTGVRLF
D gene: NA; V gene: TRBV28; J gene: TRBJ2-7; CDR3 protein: ASTLAPGYEQY
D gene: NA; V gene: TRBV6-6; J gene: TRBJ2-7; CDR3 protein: ASSYSTGGYEQY
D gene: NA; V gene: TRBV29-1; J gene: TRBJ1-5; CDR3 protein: SVGTSSQPQH
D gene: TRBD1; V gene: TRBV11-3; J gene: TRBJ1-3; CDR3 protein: ASRTTGAFTPGNTIY
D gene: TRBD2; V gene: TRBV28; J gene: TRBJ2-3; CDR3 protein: ASSLVREADTQY
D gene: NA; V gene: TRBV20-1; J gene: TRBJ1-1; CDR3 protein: SAQTVTLTAF
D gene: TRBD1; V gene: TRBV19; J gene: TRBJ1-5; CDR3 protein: ASTPGQGSQPQH
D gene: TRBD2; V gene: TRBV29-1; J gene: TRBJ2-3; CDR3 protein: SVDRLAGGTDTQY
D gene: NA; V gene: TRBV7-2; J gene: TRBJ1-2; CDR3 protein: ASSFRNYGYT
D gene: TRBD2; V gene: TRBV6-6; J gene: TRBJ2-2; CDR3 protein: ASSSPIAGAVARELF
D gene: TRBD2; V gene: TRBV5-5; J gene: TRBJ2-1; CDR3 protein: ASSPTSGRAYNEQF
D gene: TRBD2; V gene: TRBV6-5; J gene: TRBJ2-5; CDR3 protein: ASRQAGRDY
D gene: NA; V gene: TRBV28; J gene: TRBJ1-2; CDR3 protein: ARSPPVYGYT
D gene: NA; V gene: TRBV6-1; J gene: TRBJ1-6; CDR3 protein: ASSLAGMDSPLH
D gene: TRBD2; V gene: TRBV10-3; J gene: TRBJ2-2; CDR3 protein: AFSWTSGRDTGELF
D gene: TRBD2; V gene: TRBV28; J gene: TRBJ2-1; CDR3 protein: ASSSYSGRSSYNEQF
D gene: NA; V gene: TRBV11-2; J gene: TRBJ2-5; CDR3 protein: ASRSGATRETQY
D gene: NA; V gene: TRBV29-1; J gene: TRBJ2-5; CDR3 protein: IIFGSGLETQY
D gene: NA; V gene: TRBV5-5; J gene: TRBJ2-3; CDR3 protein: ASSFVAASTDTQY
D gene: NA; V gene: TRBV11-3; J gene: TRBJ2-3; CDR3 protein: ANRRGDGKIDTQY
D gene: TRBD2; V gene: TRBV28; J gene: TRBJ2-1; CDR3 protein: ASSSPRLAGGAYNEQF
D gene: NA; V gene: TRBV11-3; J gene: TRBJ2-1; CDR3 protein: ASSFPSVGNERF
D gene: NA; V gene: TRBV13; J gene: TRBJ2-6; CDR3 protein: ACSSVLGRSGANVLT
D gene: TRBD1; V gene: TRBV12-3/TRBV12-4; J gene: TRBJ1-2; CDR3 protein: ASSTNGQGRGYT
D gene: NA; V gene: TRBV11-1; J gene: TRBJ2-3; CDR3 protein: ASCLRQRAGESH